This T cell receptor (beta chain) was identified in a study of cytomegalovirus exposure and HLA in healthy donors. Study summary: Of all 400 or so donors who were genotyped, under 90% belonged to the Caucasian-associated ancestry cluster. Study-wide findings and caveats: A highly shared variant cluster was judged a likely technical artifact. A later analysis linked a missense variant in DCLRE1C to the trimming of TCR beta V and J genes.

The PCR made use of 60 Vbeta and 13 Jbeta primers. Original methodology: A follow-up analysis tallied tens of millions of unique TCR beta chains, some 11 million shared. Some clones are missing from TCRdb's copy, which holds only in-frame ones; the method was immunoSEQ multiplex PCR. From that table come the V and J calls and clone size; the DNA was used to work out D and trimming. The sample lists 250,000 to 350,000 clones; 75% to 90% were seen once. This CDR3 is 15 amino acids long. J gave up 0 bases and V 5 bases, and 7 bases lay outside the gene matches. Germline-derived CDR1 and CDR2 are MNHNS and SASEGT. Comment on this clone: Its specificity is not known.

The sequence was obtained from a girl aged 2-9 years in good health and CMV-seronegative. This chain uses TRBV6-1 with TRBJ2-7, with 7 bases fitting TRBD1. The sample taken for sequencing was PBMCs. The CDR3 DNA is TGTGCCAGCAGTAGGAGAGAGGGGGCCTCCTACGAGCAGTACTTC. Protein: CASSRREGASYEQYF.